The rows below give T cell receptor beta chains drawn from one sample of a study of EBV T-cell therapy then PD-1 blockade in nasopharyngeal carcinoma. Their antigen targets remain unknown. Profiling relied on immunoSEQ multiplex PCR, and the TCRdb table lists in-frame clones only, not all of them. Of more than 15,000 clones in the sample, roughly 83% were seen once. Sequenced material: CD8+ T cells from blood, taken at day 0 from a patient whose treatment included autologous EBV-specific T cells and nivolumab. All receptors derive from a man aged 40-49 years with nasopharyngeal carcinoma. Each CDR3 is given with its conserved first and last residue. D genes are given only for firm matches. Clone sizes are given selectively: once, few, many, or a class where the clone is expanded.

>-|-|TRBJ2-7|TRBV29-1
CSVEPRAGDEQYF
TGCAGCGTTGAACCCCGCGCAGGGGACGAGCAGTACTTC
>-|-|TRBJ1-1|TRBV6-6
CASISYGDTMNTEAFF
TGTGCCAGCATTTCCTACGGGGACACTATGAACACTGAAGCTTTCTTT
>-|-|TRBJ1-1|TRBV9
CASSVAAGSGTEAFF
TGTGCCAGCAGCGTAGCTGCGGGGTCGGGCACTGAAGCTTTCTTT
>-|-|TRBJ1-2|TRBV6-5
CASSYRGRGGYTF
TGTGCCAGCAGTTACCGGGGGCGGGGAGGCTACACCTTC
>medium-sized|-|TRBJ2-7|TRBV19
CASSIDGTSYEQYF
TGTGCCAGTAGTATCGACGGGACATCCTACGAGCAGTACTTC
>-|TRBD1|TRBJ2-3|TRBV19
CASSLPPGQGADTQYF
TGTGCCAGTAGTCTCCCCCCGGGACAGGGGGCAGATACGCAGTATTTT
>once|-|TRBJ2-7|TRBV12-3/TRBV12-4
CASSIGAYEQYF
TGTGCCAGCAGTATTGGGGCTTACGAGCAGTACTTC
>once|TRBD2|TRBJ2-2|TRBV9
CASSVGGGSGGELFF
TGTGCCAGCAGCGTAGGCGGGGGGTCTGGCGGGGAGCTGTTTTTT
>-|-|TRBJ2-1|TRBV5-8
CASSPVRRDYNEQFF
TGTGCCAGCAGCCCGGTACGGAGGGACTACAATGAGCAGTTCTTC
>once|-|TRBJ2-1|TRBV4-3
CASSHNREYNEQFF
TGCGCCAGCAGCCACAACAGGGAGTACAATGAGCAGTTCTTC
>medium-sized|TRBD1|TRBJ1-1|TRBV6-4
CASSAQTGGNSEAFF
TGTGCCAGCAGTGCCCAGACAGGGGGCAATTCTGAAGCTTTCTTT
>-|-|TRBJ1-1|TRBV28
CASSTEDTNTEAFF
TGTGCCAGCAGTACAGAGGACACCAACACTGAAGCTTTCTTT
>-|TRBD1|TRBJ2-3|TRBV10-3
CAISETGGLVTDTQYF
TGTGCCATCAGTGAGACAGGGGGCCTGGTCACAGATACGCAGTATTTT
>-|TRBD1|TRBJ2-5|TRBV5-1
CASSTGQGAGETQYF
TGCGCCAGCAGCACCGGACAGGGGGCTGGAGAGACCCAGTACTTC
>-|-|TRBJ1-4|TRBV10-2
CASRSGAGEKLFF
TGCGCCAGCAGGTCAGGGGCAGGGGAAAAACTGTTTTTT
>few|-|TRBJ1-2|TRBV4-1
CASSQTGLYGYTF
TGCGCCAGCAGCCAAACAGGGTTATATGGCTACACCTTC
>-|-|TRBJ1-3|TRBV9
CASSVADVGDPSGNTIYF
TGTGCCAGCAGCGTAGCGGATGTGGGCGACCCCTCTGGAAACACCATATATTTT
>-|-|TRBJ1-6|TRBV4-3
CASSQDFGRANSPLHF
TGCGCCAGCAGCCAAGATTTCGGCAGGGCAAATTCACCCCTCCACTTT
>once|TRBD1|TRBJ1-2|TRBV27
CASSPAGQGMTRYGYTF
TGTGCCAGCAGTCCCGCGGGACAGGGTATGACGAGGTATGGCTACACCTTC
>-|TRBD1|TRBJ2-3|TRBV4-1
CASSQRTGGGPDTQYF
TGCGCCAGCAGCCAAAGGACAGGGGGCGGGCCAGATACGCAGTATTTT
>once|-|TRBJ1-2|TRBV2
CASSAPEGESYGYTF
TGTGCCAGCAGTGCCCCGGAGGGGGAGAGCTATGGCTACACCTTC
>-|-|TRBJ2-1|TRBV6-4
CASSESAGLPNEQFF
TGTGCCAGCAGTGAATCGGCAGGACTCCCCAATGAGCAGTTCTTC
>once|-|TRBJ1-5|TRBV6-5
CASSYSGGAGQPQHF
TGTGCCAGCAGTTACTCAGGGGGGGCCGGTCAGCCCCAGCATTTT